This TCR beta chain was captured in a study of blood T cell repertoires in COVID-19. Across the whole study: Donors in the United States, Italy and Spain gave samples during acute or convalescent COVID-19. T cells, B-cell-depleted T cells, or PBMCs supplied cDNA or gDNA.

Per germline, CDR1 SGHDT and CDR2 YYEEEE. The CDR3 runs to 15 residues. Trimming stripped 4 bases from V and 5 bases from J, with 15 bases between. Authors' processing steps: Reference gene primer amplification yielded estimated nucleated cell counts. Sequencing used immunoSEQ multiplex PCR; TCRdb keeps in-frame clones, though not all of them. That table gives V, J and clone size, and the DNA gave D and trimming. The sample contains about 190,000 clones, roughly four fifths of which appear only once. This TCR was sampled from a woman aged 70-85 years with active or convalescent COVID-19. The sample taken for sequencing was peripheral blood. The rearrangement joins TRBV5-6 to TRBJ2-2, with D perhaps TRBD1 (6 bases). Written as DNA, the CDR3 is TGTGCCAGCAGCCCGGCCGGACAGACGACCGGGGAGCTGTTTTTT. Residues: CASSPAGQTTGELFF.